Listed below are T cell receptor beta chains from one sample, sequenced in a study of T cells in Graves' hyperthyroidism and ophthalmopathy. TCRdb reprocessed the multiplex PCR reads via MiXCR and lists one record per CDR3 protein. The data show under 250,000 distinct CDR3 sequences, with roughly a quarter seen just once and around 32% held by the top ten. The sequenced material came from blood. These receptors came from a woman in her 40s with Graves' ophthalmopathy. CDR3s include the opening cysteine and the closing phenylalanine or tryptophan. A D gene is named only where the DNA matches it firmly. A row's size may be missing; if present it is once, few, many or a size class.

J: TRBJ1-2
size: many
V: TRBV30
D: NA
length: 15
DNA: TGTGCCTGGAGTATCCCCACAGTGGAGGCGTCGGGCTACACCTTC
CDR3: CAWSIPTVEASGYTF

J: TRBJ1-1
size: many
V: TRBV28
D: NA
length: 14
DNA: TGTGCCAGCAGGCCGACAGTCAGGGCCACTGAAGCTTTCTTT
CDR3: CASRPTVRATEAFF

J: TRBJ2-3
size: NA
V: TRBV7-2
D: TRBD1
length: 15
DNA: TGTGCCAGCAGCTTAGCGACAGGGGTGTCAGATACGCAGTATTTT
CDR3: CASSLATGVSDTQYF

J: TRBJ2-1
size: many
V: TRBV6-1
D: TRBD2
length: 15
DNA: TGTGCCAGCAGCCCTAGCGGGAGTTCCTACAATGAGCAGTTCTTC
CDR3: CASSPSGSSYNEQFF

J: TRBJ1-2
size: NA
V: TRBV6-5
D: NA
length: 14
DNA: TGTGCCAGCAGTTATCTTGGGGGCATCGATGGCTACACCTTC
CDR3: CASSYLGGIDGYTF

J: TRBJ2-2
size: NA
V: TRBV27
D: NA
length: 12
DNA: TGTGCCAGCCGCAGGTACACCGGGGAGCTGTTTTTT
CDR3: CASRRYTGELFF

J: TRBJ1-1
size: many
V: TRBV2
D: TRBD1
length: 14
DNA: TGTGCCAGCAGGGGTGGACAGGGAAACACTGAAGCTTTCTTT
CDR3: CASRGGQGNTEAFF

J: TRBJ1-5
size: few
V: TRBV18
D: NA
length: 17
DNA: TGTGCCAGCTCACCACAGGGAGGGGGACGAAGCAATCAGCCCCAGCATTTT
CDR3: CASSPQGGGRSNQPQHF

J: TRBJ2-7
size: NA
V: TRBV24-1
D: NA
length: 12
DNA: TGTGCCACCAGTCTAGGGGGGTACGAGCAGTACTTC
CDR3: CATSLGGYEQYF

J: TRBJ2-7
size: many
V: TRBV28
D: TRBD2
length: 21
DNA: TGTGCCAGCAGTTTCTCCTTTGCGTTGCTATGGCGGGAGGGCCAGGTTGGCGAGCAGTACTTC
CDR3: CASSFSFALLWREGQVGEQYF

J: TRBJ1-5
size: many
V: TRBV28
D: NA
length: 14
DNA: TGTGCCAGCAGTTTTCGGAGAACAAATCAGCCCCAGCATTTT
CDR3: CASSFRRTNQPQHF

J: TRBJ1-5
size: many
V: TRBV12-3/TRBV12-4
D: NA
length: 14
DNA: TGTGCCAGCAGTCCCTTACTTAGCAATCAGCCCCAGCATTTT
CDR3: CASSPLLSNQPQHF

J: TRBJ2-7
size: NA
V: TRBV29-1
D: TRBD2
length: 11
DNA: TGCAGCGTGGTGGGAGGGTACGAGCAGTACTTC
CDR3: CSVVGGYEQYF

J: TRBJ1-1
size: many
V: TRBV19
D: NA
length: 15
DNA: TGTGCCAGTAGCCCCTATGGGGGGGGCAGGACTGAAGCTTTCTTT
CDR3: CASSPYGGGRTEAFF